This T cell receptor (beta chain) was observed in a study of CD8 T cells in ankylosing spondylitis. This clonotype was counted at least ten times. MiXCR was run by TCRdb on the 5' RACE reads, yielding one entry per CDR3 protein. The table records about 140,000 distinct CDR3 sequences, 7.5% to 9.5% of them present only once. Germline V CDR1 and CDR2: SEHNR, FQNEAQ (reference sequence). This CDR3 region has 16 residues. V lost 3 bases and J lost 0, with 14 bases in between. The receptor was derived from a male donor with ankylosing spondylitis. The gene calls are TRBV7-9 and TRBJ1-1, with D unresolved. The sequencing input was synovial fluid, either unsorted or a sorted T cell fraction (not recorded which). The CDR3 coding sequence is TGTGCCAGCAGCTTGGAACCCTTAGGGCTGAACACTGAAGCTTTCTTT. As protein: CASSLEPLGLNTEAFF.